A selection of T cell receptor beta chains follows, all from one sample in a study of blood T cell repertoires in COVID-19. This table comes from immunoSEQ multiplex PCR, and its TCRdb copy is limited to in-frame clones, with some not included. The sample records just under 350,000 clones, around four fifths being singletons. The sequenced sample consisted of peripheral blood. Source of these receptors: a man younger than 45 with active or convalescent COVID-19. The CDR3 runs from the conserved cysteine through the conserved F or W.

j_call: TRBJ1-1; v_call: TRBV30; cdr3_aa: CAWSTGFNTEAFF
j_call: TRBJ1-5; v_call: TRBV6-2/TRBV6-3; cdr3_aa: CASSLTGYGQPQHF
j_call: TRBJ1-5; v_call: TRBV28; cdr3_aa: CASSSGQRFGRNQPQHF
j_call: TRBJ2-7; v_call: TRBV27; cdr3_aa: CASSLSGSGEQYF
j_call: TRBJ2-7; v_call: TRBV5-4; cdr3_aa: CASSPQGASYEQYF
j_call: TRBJ1-2; v_call: TRBV7-2; cdr3_aa: CASSLDRVANYGYTF
j_call: TRBJ2-5; v_call: TRBV12-5; cdr3_aa: CASGLVLGFSIETQYF
j_call: TRBJ1-2; v_call: TRBV12-5; cdr3_aa: CASGDGTGGVVNYGYTF
j_call: TRBJ2-2; v_call: TRBV23-1; cdr3_aa: CASSPRHRTGELFF
j_call: TRBJ2-7; v_call: TRBV28; cdr3_aa: CASSLDRTGMNF
j_call: TRBJ1-2; v_call: TRBV7-2; cdr3_aa: CASSLGTGDGYTF
j_call: TRBJ2-1; v_call: TRBV6-5; cdr3_aa: CASSRDSSSYNEQFF
j_call: TRBJ2-3; v_call: TRBV20-1; cdr3_aa: CSAPGVDTQYF
j_call: TRBJ1-2; v_call: TRBV7-8; cdr3_aa: CASSKARNYGYTF
j_call: TRBJ2-7; v_call: TRBV27; cdr3_aa: CASSLSRGEQYF
j_call: TRBJ2-1; v_call: TRBV11-2; cdr3_aa: CASSSYYNEQFF
j_call: TRBJ2-7; v_call: TRBV27; cdr3_aa: CASSLGAGVTYEQYF
j_call: TRBJ1-1; v_call: TRBV6-5; cdr3_aa: CASSYSWTANTEAFF
j_call: TRBJ1-2; v_call: TRBV19; cdr3_aa: CASKGGQGGGYTF
j_call: TRBJ2-7; v_call: TRBV19; cdr3_aa: CASKTDPFSGSEQYF
j_call: TRBJ1-5; v_call: TRBV3-1/TRBV3-2; cdr3_aa: CASSQDLTENQPQHF
j_call: TRBJ2-7; v_call: TRBV7-9; cdr3_aa: CASSLGLAGSYEQYF
j_call: TRBJ1-5; v_call: TRBV19; cdr3_aa: CASSIRGQPQHF
j_call: TRBJ2-2; v_call: TRBV3-1/TRBV3-2; cdr3_aa: CASSPWTGGTGELFF
j_call: TRBJ1-1; v_call: TRBV28; cdr3_aa: CASRQSGPWYTEAFF
j_call: TRBJ2-3; v_call: TRBV9; cdr3_aa: CASSVSPGVPDTQYF
j_call: TRBJ2-2; v_call: TRBV13; cdr3_aa: CASRYSTNTGELFF
j_call: TRBJ1-2; v_call: TRBV4-3; cdr3_aa: CASSQERNRGNYGYTF
j_call: TRBJ1-1; v_call: TRBV30; cdr3_aa: CAWTRGGWTEAFF
j_call: TRBJ2-1; v_call: TRBV7-8; cdr3_aa: CASSRATVLPFDEQFF
j_call: TRBJ1-1; v_call: TRBV4-3; cdr3_aa: CASSQETGANTEAFF
j_call: TRBJ2-1; v_call: TRBV7-3; cdr3_aa: CASSAGTGRNEQFF
j_call: TRBJ1-5; v_call: TRBV30; cdr3_aa: CAWSGGGGQPQHF
j_call: TRBJ1-1; v_call: TRBV27; cdr3_aa: CASSPGTWGGTEAFF
j_call: TRBJ2-3; v_call: TRBV2; cdr3_aa: CASSRTPGHIADTQYF
j_call: TRBJ1-2; v_call: TRBV9; cdr3_aa: CASSMDIMRYTF
j_call: TRBJ1-3; v_call: TRBV5-1; cdr3_aa: CASSEGQSSGNTIYF
j_call: TRBJ1-4; v_call: TRBV4-1; cdr3_aa: CASSQGSGANEKLFF
j_call: TRBJ2-7; v_call: TRBV20-1; cdr3_aa: CSASPGQGLHEQYF
j_call: TRBJ2-1; v_call: TRBV7-2; cdr3_aa: CASSGQGQGNEQFF
j_call: TRBJ2-7; v_call: TRBV5-1; cdr3_aa: CASSLRPDRVNEQYF
j_call: TRBJ1-1; v_call: TRBV18; cdr3_aa: CASSLGQGTEAFF
j_call: TRBJ2-5; v_call: TRBV7-2; cdr3_aa: CASSLGVAGAARKVETQYF
j_call: TRBJ1-3; v_call: TRBV4-1; cdr3_aa: CASSQAEGGRNTIYF
j_call: TRBJ2-3; v_call: TRBV27; cdr3_aa: CASLHSGGTADTQYF
j_call: TRBJ1-1; v_call: TRBV7-9; cdr3_aa: CASSLKGQMNTEAFF
j_call: TRBJ1-2; v_call: TRBV30; cdr3_aa: CAWIPQGFLNYGYTF
j_call: TRBJ2-2; v_call: TRBV19; cdr3_aa: CASRNRKERGGLAGVNTGELFF
j_call: TRBJ2-2; v_call: TRBV28; cdr3_aa: CAIPRGSNTGELFF
j_call: TRBJ1-5; v_call: TRBV19; cdr3_aa: CASSSRGGLQPQHF
j_call: TRBJ1-4; v_call: TRBV27; cdr3_aa: CASSRDLRGNEKLFF
j_call: TRBJ2-7; v_call: TRBV7-2; cdr3_aa: CASSPTLDRGLYEQYF
j_call: TRBJ2-1; v_call: TRBV18; cdr3_aa: CASSPPRNSVLNEQFF
j_call: TRBJ2-6; v_call: TRBV12-3/TRBV12-4; cdr3_aa: CAILSWANVLTF
j_call: TRBJ2-7; v_call: TRBV28; cdr3_aa: CASSHGGTSYEQYF